This T cell receptor (beta chain) was obtained from a study of regulatory T cells in long-lasting Graves disease. This clonotype was found once. An end of the junction does not agree with germline; a read error may underlie this. Germline CDR1 MNHEY, CDR2 SVGEGT. The CDR3 sequence is 11 residues long. Time point noted: newly diagnosed GD, antithyroid drugs for less than 3 months. Researchers made the TCR library from RNA that was extracted from PBMCs. Investigators prepared the TCR beta libraries by applying iRepertoire HTBI primers and Arm-PCR of CDR3 regions. TCRdb re-analysed the multiplex PCR reads in MiXCR, keeping a single row per CDR3 protein. The table lists 500,000 or so distinct CDR3 sequences, about 15% of them singletons. This sample also appeared in a second study, on T cells in Graves' hyperthyroidism and ophthalmopathy.

This chain links TRBV6-2 or TRBV6-3 with TRBJ1-2; 7 bases align to TRBD1. The clonotype was recovered from a woman aged 45-65 years with Graves disease. Sequenced here: peripheral blood mononuclear cells (PBMCs), sampled at new diagnosis, from a patient treated with antithyroid drugs. This chain's CDR3 is CASSNTRGPHF. CDR3 DNA sequence: TGTGCCAGCAGTAATACGAGGGGGCCGCACTTC.